This TCR beta chain was found in a study of graft-versus-host responses after intestinal transplantation. Data came from immunoSEQ multiplex PCR; TCRdb stores just in-frame clones and leaves some out. The sample lists 80,000 to 100,000 clones, under 85% occurring once. A remark on this clone: Antigen specificity is unknown.

This CDR3 comprises 13 residues. Germline V gene lookup returns CDR1 MNHEY and CDR2 SVGAGI. Trimming stripped 5 bases from V and 0 bases from J, with 8 bases between. The material sequenced was unstimulated CD8+ T cells sorted from spleen or lymph node cells, taken before intestinal transplant. The rearrangement links TRBV6-5 to TRBJ2-7; the D is unclear. The TCR sequence derives from a human donor who received an intestinal transplant. The chain's CDR3 is CASSEQDSYEQYF. Here the CDR3 DNA reads TGTGCCAGCAGTGAGCAGGACTCCTACGAGCAGTACTTC.